The 5 T cell receptor beta chains below all came from one sample that was sequenced in a study of blood T cells in healthy people across ages. Next came a second PCR, run for about 6 to 11 cycles, which used a sample-barcoded 5' primer along with a J-beta primer mix. TCRdb called the 5' RACE reads again in MiXCR, with one record for every CDR3 protein. The sample consists of 1 million or so distinct CDR3 sequences, under 45% of them appearing once. Sequenced material: blood. Receptors originate from a woman between 55 and 75 years old in good health.

V gene TRBV20-1 combines with J gene TRBJ1-6; 8 bases are a match to TRBD1. Germline loops: CDR1 DFQATT, CDR2 SNEGSKA (reference sequence). J lost 9 bases, V lost 3 bases, and 13 bases had no gene match. The CDR3 has 16 amino acids. CDR3 sequence reads: CSASPPTGVSASPLHF. The DNA for the CDR3 is TGCAGTGCTAGCCCTCCGACAGGGGTCTCGGCTTCACCCCTCCACTTT.

The genes are TRBV5-4 and TRBJ2-3; 8 bases are shared with TRBD2. V shed 3 bases, J shed 5 bases, and the junction held 17 bases outside the gene matches. The CDR3 covers 18 residues. Germline CDR1 SGHNT, CDR2 YYREEE (reference sequence). CDR3 DNA: TGTGCCAGCAGCTCTGATGCGGGTGTGTTAGCGGGACGAGATACGCAGTATTTT. As protein: CASSSDAGVLAGRDTQYF. The full variable domain, with the rest looked up from reference TRBV5-4 and TRBJ2-3, is ETGVTQSPTHLIKTRGQQVTLRCSSQSGHNTVSWYQQALGQGPQFIFQYYREEENGRGNFPPRFSGLQFPNYSSELNVNALELDDSALYLCASSSDAGVLAGRDTQYFGPGTRLTVL.

This clonotype was seen more than once but under ten times. This sequence joins TRBV12-3 or TRBV12-4 and TRBJ1-2; D is undetermined. V lost 1 base and J lost 8, with 11 bases in between. The CDR3 consists of 13 residues. CDR3 nucleotide sequence: TGTGCCAGCAGTTTAGGGTTGCAGTCCGGCTACACCTTC. This translates into CASSLGLQSGYTF.

This clonotype has a count of ten or more. The V and J genes are TRBV27 and TRBJ2-7, with a tentative D call TRBD2 (5 bases). Germline V gene lookup returns CDR1 MNHEY and CDR2 SMNVEV (reference sequence). V dropped 5 bases and J dropped 7 bases, with 12 bases sitting between them. This CDR3 contains 12 residues. CDR3 coding DNA: TGTGCCAGCAGTCGGACTGGCAATGAGCAGTACTTC. This codes for CASSRTGNEQYF.

The chain couples TRBV24-1 to TRBJ2-1; weak D call: TRBD1 (6 bases). Trimming stripped 3 bases from V and 13 bases from J, with 21 bases between. Germline CDR1 is KGHDR and CDR2 is SFDVKD. There are 15 residues in the CDR3. CDR3 sequence reads: CATSDNRESRAGQFF. CDR3 in DNA: TGTGCCACCAGTGATAACAGGGAATCTCGAGCAGGTCAGTTCTTC.